Below, 21 T cell receptor beta chains from the same sample are listed, as sequenced in a study of PD-1 blockade in classical Hodgkin lymphoma. Specified time point: cycle 4 day 1 (C4D1), after 5 to 7 weeks of nivolumab. Exposure to brentuximab vedotin varied, and each patient had relapsed following autologous stem cell transplantation. Thawed PBMCs were the source of CD4+ T cells, purified by magnetic negative selection. Some clones are missing from TCRdb's copy, which holds only in-frame ones; the method was immunoSEQ multiplex PCR. In the table there are 31,000 or so clones, 84% of which are singletons. The sample was CD4+ T cells from blood, taken before the fourth cycle of nivolumab. The receptors shown here come from a human donor with classical Hodgkin lymphoma.

This rearrangement joins TRBV30 to TRBJ2-5; D gene ambiguous. V gave up 3 bases and J gave up 5 bases, with 13 bases separating them. The CDR3 is made up of 13 amino acids. Per germline, CDR1 GTSNPN and CDR2 SVGIG (reference sequence). CDR3 coding DNA: TGTGCCTGGAGGGGTCCATTTCCTGAGACCCAGTACTTC. Its translation: CAWRGPFPETQYF.

This sequence joins TRBV15 and TRBJ2-1, with D hard to call. In germline, CDR1 is LNHNV, CDR2 YYDKDF (reference sequence). CDR3 length: 12 residues. Trimming took off 5 bases at V and 8 bases at J, with 10 bases between the two ends. The CDR3 DNA follows: TGTGCCACCAGCTTATCTTGGGATGAGCAGTTCTTC. This sequence encodes CATSLSWDEQFF.

V is TRBV27 and J is TRBJ1-4; 7 nucleotides align to TRBD1. Germline V gives CDR1 MNHEY, CDR2 SMNVEV (reference sequence). Trimming at V came to 6 bases and at J to 0 bases, leaving 4 bases not matched to a gene. The CDR3 is 15 amino acids. The CDR3 DNA reads as TGTGCCAGCAGCTCCCAGGGGGCAACTAATGAAAAACTGTTTTTT. Its translation: CASSSQGATNEKLFF.

CDR3 sequence (DNA): TGTGCCAGCAGCTTAGGAACCGGCGCAGATACGCAGTATTTT. This encodes CASSLGTGADTQYF. J is TRBJ2-3 and V is TRBV11-3, with D unresolved. Trimming stripped 1 base from V and 4 bases from J, with 9 bases between. This CDR3 comprises 14 residues. Germline loops: CDR1 SGHNT, CDR2 YENEEA.

The genes are TRBV30 and TRBJ1-6; D is undetermined. With 4 bases removed from V and 6 bases from J, the gap between germline ends came to 10 bases. Germline CDR1 is GTSNPN and CDR2 is SVGIG (reference sequence). There are 13 residues in the CDR3. The CDR3 loop reads CAWTGRTNSPLHF. CDR3 DNA: TGTGCCTGGACAGGACGTACTAATTCACCCCTCCACTTT.

The chain is built from TRBV7-9 and TRBJ2-4; tentative D call: TRBD1 (6 bases). Trimming took off 11 bases at V and 10 bases at J, with 24 bases between the two ends. The CDR3 contains 14 residues. Germline CDR1 reads SEHNR; CDR2 reads FQNEAQ (reference sequence). In DNA, the CDR3 is TGTGCCTCGTCCGGACAGAGTACTGAGGGGATTCAGTACTTC. It translates to CASSGQSTEGIQYF.

The chain links TRBV6-1 to TRBJ2-7, with TRBD1 as a possible D gene (6 bases). Germline assignment: CDR1 MNHNS and CDR2 SASEGT. This CDR3 has 14 residues. V was clipped by 8 bases and J by 5 bases, with 19 bases between them. The CDR3 DNA reads as TGTGCCAGCCACAGGGTCCAGGGGAGCCACGAGCAGTACTTC. This sequence encodes CASHRVQGSHEQYF.

The chain joins TRBV7-2 to TRBJ2-4; 7 nucleotides match TRBD2. The CDR3 extends over 17 amino acids. V lost 4 bases, J lost 0 bases, and 9 bases stayed unmatched. CDR1 and CDR2 (germline): SGHTA, FQGNSA. CDR3 nucleotide sequence: TGTGCCAGCAGCTCCGGCCGCCGGGGGGAAGCCAAAAACATTCAGTACTTC. It specifies CASSSGRRGEAKNIQYF.

In this sample, this clone turned up a few times. The chain carries TRBV30 and TRBJ1-4; 10 positions agree with TRBD1. There are 14 residues in the CDR3. The germline gives CDR1 GTSNPN, CDR2 SVGIG (reference sequence). The J segment lost 8 bases and the V segment lost 0 bases, leaving 3 bases of the junction unmatched. The DNA for the CDR3 is TGTGCCTGGAGTGTAGGGACAGGGGACGAAAAACTGTTTTTT. Its protein is CAWSVGTGDEKLFF.

This clone has just one count. This sequence joins TRBV9 and TRBJ2-6, with D hard to call. Per the germline V gene, CDR1 is SGDLS and CDR2 is YYNGEE. CDR3 length: 16 amino acids. Trimming shortened V by 4 bases and J by 0 bases, and 11 bases separated the two germline ends. CDR3 protein: CASSTRRASGANVLTF. In DNA form, the CDR3 reads TGTGCCAGCAGCACAAGACGGGCCTCTGGGGCCAACGTCCTGACTTTC. The full variable domain, completed using reference TRBV9 and TRBJ2-6, is DSGVTQTPKHLITATGQRVTLRCSPRSGDLSVYWYQQSLDQGLQFLIQYYNGEERAKGNILERFSAQQFPDLHSELNLSSLELGDSALYFCASSTRRASGANVLTFGAGSRLTVL.

This clone appeared once. This chain joins TRBV7-2 and TRBJ1-5; TRBD1 aligns across 8 bases. The CDR3 has 15 residues. In germline, CDR1 is SGHTA, CDR2 FQGNSA. The trim removed 6 bases at V and 0 bases at J, leaving 4 bases unmatched. CDR3 residues: CASSHRGNSNQPQHF. In DNA, the CDR3 is TGTGCCAGCAGTCACAGGGGGAATAGCAATCAGCCCCAGCATTTT.

The chain combines TRBV4-2 with TRBJ1-6, with TRBD1 matching 7 bases. Germline CDR1 LGHNA, CDR2 YNFKEQ. This CDR3 spans 17 amino acids. The junction had 13 bases not matched to a gene; V was cut back by 3 bases and J by 8 bases. This chain's CDR3 is CASSQATTGVLDSPLHF. Here the CDR3 DNA reads TGTGCCAGCAGCCAGGCAACCACAGGGGTTCTTGATTCACCCCTCCACTTT.

The chain has TRBV15 and TRBJ1-2; 9 nucleotides match TRBD1. V was clipped by 1 base and J by 2 bases; unmatched bases: 5. There are 16 residues in the CDR3. Per germline, CDR1 LNHNV and CDR2 YYDKDF (reference sequence). The CDR3 loop is CATSRGIGQGNYGYTF. CDR3 sequence (DNA): TGTGCCACCAGCAGAGGCATTGGACAGGGGAACTATGGCTACACCTTC.

The chain carries TRBV11-2 and TRBJ2-3; D is perhaps TRBD1 (5 bases). Germline CDR1 and CDR2: SGHAT and FQNNGV. Trimming shortened V by 1 base and J by 1 base, and 6 bases separated the two germline ends. This CDR3 has 14 amino acids. CDR3 loop: CASSLVGGTDTQYF. The CDR3 nucleotides read TGTGCCAGCAGCTTAGTAGGGGGCACAGATACGCAGTATTTT.

The rearrangement joins TRBV18 to TRBJ2-1; perhaps TRBD1 as D (7 bases). This CDR3 comprises 12 residues. V shed 6 bases and J shed 10 bases, with 13 bases lying between them. Germline CDR1 reads KGHSH; CDR2 reads LQKENI. CDR3 DNA: TGTGCCAGCTCGTCAGGGGGAGGAGAGCAGTTCTTC. Its translation is CASSSGGGEQFF.

The chain links TRBV6-1 to TRBJ2-1, with TRBD1 as a possible D gene (5 bases). This CDR3 has 14 amino acids. CDR1 is MNHNS, CDR2 SASEGT, per germline. V was clipped by 10 bases and J by 0 bases, with 13 bases between them. The CDR3 sequence is CATATASSYNEQFF. CDR3 sequence (DNA): TGTGCCACCGCGACAGCCAGCTCCTACAATGAGCAGTTCTTC.

The V gene is TRBV4-3, the J gene TRBJ2-3; D perhaps matches TRBD1 (6 bases). There are 15 residues in the CDR3. Germline values: CDR1 LGHNA, CDR2 YSLEER. V lost 4 bases and J 4 bases, leaving 15 bases between the germline ends. The CDR3 DNA follows: TGCGCCAGCAGCCCTCAGGGGCTATCGTCAGATACGCAGTATTTT. Residues: CASSPQGLSSDTQYF.

The chain recombines TRBV1 with TRBJ2-7; the table's D call of TRBD2 was not tested on the DNA. TRBV1 is shown as a pseudogene. CDR3 length: 17 amino acids. Here the CDR3 DNA reads TGCACCAGCAGCCATGGTGGGACTAGCGGGGGGGTGTACGAGCAGTACTTC. This sequence encodes CTSSHGGTSGGVYEQYF.

This rearrangement joins TRBV5-1 to TRBJ1-4; D gene ambiguous. Germline V gene data show CDR1 as SGHRS and CDR2 as YFSETQ. The V end lost 2 bases, the J end lost 4 bases, and 15 bases lay between the germline ends. CDR3 length: 16 amino acids. This CDR3 is CASSFGTQASNEKLFF. The CDR3 DNA follows: TGCGCCAGCAGCTTCGGCACGCAGGCCAGTAATGAAAAACTGTTTTTT.

The DNA of the CDR3 is TGTGCCAGCTCACCAATAATGGTGGGGACCTACGAGCAGTACTTC. Its translation: CASSPIMVGTYEQYF. This chain links TRBV18 with TRBJ2-7; no clear D. Trimming took off 2 bases at V and 2 bases at J, with 13 bases between the two ends. Germline V lookup: CDR1 KGHSH, CDR2 LQKENI. This CDR3 contains 15 residues.

J is TRBJ2-1 and V is TRBV2; 11 bases are shared with TRBD2. The length of the CDR3 is 14 residues. V shed 8 bases and J 7 bases; nucleotides not matched to a gene: 7. Germline CDR1 is SNHLY and CDR2 is FYNNEI. The CDR3 region has the DNA TGTGCCAGCCTACTTAGCGGGGGGGTTAATGAGCAGTTCTTC. Translating gives CASLLSGGVNEQFF.